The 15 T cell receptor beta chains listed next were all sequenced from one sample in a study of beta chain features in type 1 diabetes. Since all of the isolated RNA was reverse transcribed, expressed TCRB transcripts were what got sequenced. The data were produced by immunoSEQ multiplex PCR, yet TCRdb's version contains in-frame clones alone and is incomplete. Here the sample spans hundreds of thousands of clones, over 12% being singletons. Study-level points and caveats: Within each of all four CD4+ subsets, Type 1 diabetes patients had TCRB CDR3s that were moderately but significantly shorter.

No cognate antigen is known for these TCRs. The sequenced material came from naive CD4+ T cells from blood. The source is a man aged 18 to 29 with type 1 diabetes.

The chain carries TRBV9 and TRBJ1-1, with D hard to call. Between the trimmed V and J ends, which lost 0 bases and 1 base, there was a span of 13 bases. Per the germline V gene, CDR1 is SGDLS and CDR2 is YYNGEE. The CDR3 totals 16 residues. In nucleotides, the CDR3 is TGTGCCAGCAGCGTAGATCGGGTACGGGGGAACACTGAAGCTTTCTTT. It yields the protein CASSVDRVRGNTEAFF.

The CDR3 DNA reads TGTGCCAGCTCCGGGACAGACTACACCTTC. Its protein is CASSGTDYTF. This chain connects TRBV28 to TRBJ1-2; 7 bases line up with TRBD1. This CDR3 has 10 amino acids. J was trimmed by 10 bases and V by 8 bases; bases with no gene match: 4. Germline lookup yields CDR1 MDHEN and CDR2 SYDVKM.

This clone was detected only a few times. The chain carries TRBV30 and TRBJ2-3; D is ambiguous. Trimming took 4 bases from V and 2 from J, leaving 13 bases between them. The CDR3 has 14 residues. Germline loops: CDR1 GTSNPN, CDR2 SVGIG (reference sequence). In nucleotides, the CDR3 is TGTGCCTGGATACCTCTCTCGATCACAGATACGCAGTATTTT. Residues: CAWIPLSITDTQYF.

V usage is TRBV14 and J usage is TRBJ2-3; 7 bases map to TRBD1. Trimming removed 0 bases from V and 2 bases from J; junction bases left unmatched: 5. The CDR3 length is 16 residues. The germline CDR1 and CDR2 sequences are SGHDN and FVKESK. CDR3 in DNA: TGTGCCAGCAGCCAAGATCGAGGGGGCAACACAGATACGCAGTATTTT. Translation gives CASSQDRGGNTDTQYF.

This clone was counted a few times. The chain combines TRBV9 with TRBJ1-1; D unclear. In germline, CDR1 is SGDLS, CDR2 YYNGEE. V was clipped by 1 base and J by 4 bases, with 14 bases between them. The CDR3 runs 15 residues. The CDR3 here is CASSVHPEGSTEAFF. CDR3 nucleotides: TGTGCCAGCAGCGTACACCCAGAAGGTAGCACTGAAGCTTTCTTT.

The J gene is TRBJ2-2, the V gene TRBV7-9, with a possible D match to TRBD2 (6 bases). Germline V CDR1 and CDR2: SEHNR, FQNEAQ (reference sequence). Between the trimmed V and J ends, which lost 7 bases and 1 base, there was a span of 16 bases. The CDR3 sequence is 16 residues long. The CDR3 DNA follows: TGTGCCAGCATCAAAGGGTTGGAGGGGAACACCGGGGAGCTGTTTTTT. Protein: CASIKGLEGNTGELFF.

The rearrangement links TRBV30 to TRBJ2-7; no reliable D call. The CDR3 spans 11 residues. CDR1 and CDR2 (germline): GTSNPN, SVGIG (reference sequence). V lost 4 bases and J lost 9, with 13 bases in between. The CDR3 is CAWNTRRRQYF. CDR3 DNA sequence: TGTGCCTGGAATACCCGAAGGAGGCAGTACTTC.

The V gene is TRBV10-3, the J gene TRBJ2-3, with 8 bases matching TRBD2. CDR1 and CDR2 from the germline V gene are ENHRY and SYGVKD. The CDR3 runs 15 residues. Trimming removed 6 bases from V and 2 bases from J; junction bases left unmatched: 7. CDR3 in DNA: TGTGCCATCAGAGGAGCGGGAGAGTACACAGATACGCAGTATTTT. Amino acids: CAIRGAGEYTDTQYF.

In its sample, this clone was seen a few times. This CDR3 is CASGTLGTANTDTQYF. The CDR3 DNA reads as TGCGCCAGCGGCACCCTCGGGACAGCCAACACAGATACGCAGTATTTT. The genes are TRBV5-1 and TRBJ2-3; 7 bases are a match to TRBD1. From germline, CDR1 is SGHRS and CDR2 YFSETQ. V shed 7 bases, J shed 2 bases, and the junction held 13 bases outside the gene matches. This CDR3 region has 16 residues.

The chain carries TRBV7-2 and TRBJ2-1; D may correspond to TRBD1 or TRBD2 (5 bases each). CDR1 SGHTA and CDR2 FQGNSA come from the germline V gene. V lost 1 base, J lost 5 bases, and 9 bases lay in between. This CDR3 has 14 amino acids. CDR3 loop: CASSLVGANNEQFF. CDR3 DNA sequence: TGTGCCAGCAGCTTAGTCGGGGCAAACAATGAGCAGTTCTTC.

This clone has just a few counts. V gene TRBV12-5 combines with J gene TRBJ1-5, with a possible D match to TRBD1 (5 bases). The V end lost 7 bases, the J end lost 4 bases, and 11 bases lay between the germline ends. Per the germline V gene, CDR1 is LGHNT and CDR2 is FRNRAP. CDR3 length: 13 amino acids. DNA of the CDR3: TGTGCTAGTGCTACGACAGAAAATCAGCCCCAGCATTTT. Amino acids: CASATTENQPQHF.

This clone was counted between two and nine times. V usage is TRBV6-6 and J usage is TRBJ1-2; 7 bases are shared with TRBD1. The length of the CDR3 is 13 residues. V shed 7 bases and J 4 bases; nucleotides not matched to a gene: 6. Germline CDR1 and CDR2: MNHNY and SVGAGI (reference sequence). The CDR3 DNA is TGTGCCAGCACCCGGGACAGCTCCTATGGCTACACCTTC. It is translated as CASTRDSSYGYTF.

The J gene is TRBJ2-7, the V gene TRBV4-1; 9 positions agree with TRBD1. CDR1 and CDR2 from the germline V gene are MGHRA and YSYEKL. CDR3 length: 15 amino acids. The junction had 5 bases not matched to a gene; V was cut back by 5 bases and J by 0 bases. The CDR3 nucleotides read TGCGCCAGCAGCAAGGGGACAGGGATCTCCTACGAGCAGTACTTC. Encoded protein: CASSKGTGISYEQYF.

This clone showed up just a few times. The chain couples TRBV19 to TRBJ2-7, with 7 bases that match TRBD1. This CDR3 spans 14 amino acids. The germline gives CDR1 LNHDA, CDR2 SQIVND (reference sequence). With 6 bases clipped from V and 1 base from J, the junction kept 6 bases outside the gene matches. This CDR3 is CASRLGQPSYEQYF. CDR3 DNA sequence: TGTGCCAGTAGACTGGGACAGCCTTCCTACGAGCAGTACTTC.

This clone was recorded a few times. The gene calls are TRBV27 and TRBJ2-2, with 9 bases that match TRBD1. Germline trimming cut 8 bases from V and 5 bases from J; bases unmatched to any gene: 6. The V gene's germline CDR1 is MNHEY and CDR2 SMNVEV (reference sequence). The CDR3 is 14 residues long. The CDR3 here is CASGRQGGTGELFF. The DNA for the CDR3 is TGTGCCAGCGGACGACAGGGGGGAACCGGGGAGCTGTTTTTT.